Shown below are 31 T cell receptor beta chains from a single sample sequenced in a study of Graves' ophthalmopathy and Graves' hyperthyroidism. RNA served as the template for amplifying TCR beta CDR3 regions. RT-PCR with HTBI primers came first, then second-round multiplex PCR. TCRdb redid the calling of the multiplex PCR reads with MiXCR, one entry per CDR3 protein. The sample lists almost 750,000 distinct CDR3 sequences; 40% were seen once. Material for sequencing was peripheral blood. These receptor sequences come from an adult man with Graves' ophthalmopathy.

The rearrangement links TRBV11-3 to TRBJ2-7; D is ambiguous. The V end was cut by 1 base, the J end by 7 bases, with 14 bases between. The V gene's germline CDR1 is SGHNT and CDR2 YENEEA. The CDR3 runs 14 residues. CDR3 sequence: CASSLGAQSKEQYF. The CDR3 bases are TGTGCCAGCAGCTTAGGGGCACAGAGTAAAGAGCAGTACTTC.

In its sample, this clonotype was seen a few times. The J gene is TRBJ2-7, the V gene TRBV20-1, with 10 bases that match TRBD2. The J segment lost 2 bases and the V segment lost 3 bases, leaving 4 bases of the junction unmatched. Germline V gene lookup returns CDR1 DFQATT and CDR2 SNEGSKA (reference sequence). The CDR3 extends over 14 amino acids. CDR3 in DNA: TGCAGTGCTAGCAGTCTAGCGGGAGCCTACGAGCAGTACTTC. Translated, it gives CSASSLAGAYEQYF.

This clonotype has just a few counts. The gene calls are TRBV28 and TRBJ2-5; tentative D call: TRBD1 (6 bases). With 4 bases removed from V and 5 bases from J, the gap between germline ends came to 11 bases. Germline V gene sequence: CDR1 MDHEN, CDR2 SYDVKM. This CDR3 has 13 amino acids. CDR3 DNA sequence: TGTGCCAGCAGTTCCCAGGGGATCGAGACCCAGTACTTC. It is translated as CASSSQGIETQYF.

This clonotype came up many times. This sequence joins TRBV10-3 and TRBJ1-5; TRBD1 aligns across 8 bases. Germline CDR1 ENHRY, CDR2 SYGVKD. V lost 6 bases and J lost 3; bases outside the gene matches: 1. The CDR3 consists of 13 residues. CDR3 sequence (DNA): TGTGCCATCAGGGGACAGGTCAATCAGCCCCAGCATTTT. It is translated as CAIRGQVNQPQHF.

There are many counts of this clonotype. The V gene is TRBV24-1, the J gene TRBJ2-7; 14 nucleotides line up with TRBD2. V gave up 3 bases and J gave up 6 bases; unmatched junction bases: 3. Germline CDR1 is KGHDR and CDR2 is SFDVKD. The CDR3 contains 15 residues. The CDR3 spells CATSDTGLAGGEQYF. The CDR3 DNA is TGTGCCACCAGTGATACCGGACTAGCGGGAGGCGAGCAGTACTTC.

The genes are TRBV20-1 and TRBJ2-7, with a tentative D call TRBD1 (5 bases). The V and J ends lost 6 bases and 0 bases respectively, with 18 bases between them. Germline-derived CDR1 and CDR2 are DFQATT and SNEGSKA (reference sequence). The CDR3 is made up of 15 amino acids. The CDR3 loop reads CSAQPAHRSSYEQYF. The CDR3 coding sequence is TGCAGTGCCCAACCCGCCCACAGGTCCTCCTACGAGCAGTACTTC.

This chain links TRBV7-2 with TRBJ2-2, with D uncertain. Per the germline V gene, CDR1 is SGHTA and CDR2 is FQGNSA. V was cut by 6 bases and J by 2 bases, with 7 bases left in between. This CDR3 region has 13 residues. CDR3 protein: CASRERNTGELFF. The CDR3 DNA follows: TGTGCCAGCAGGGAGAGAAACACCGGGGAGCTGTTTTTT.

The rearrangement links TRBV10-2 to TRBJ2-2, with 11 nucleotides matching TRBD2. The CDR3 covers 16 residues. CDR1 is WSHSY, CDR2 SAAADI, per germline. Trimming removed 7 bases from V and 1 base from J; junction bases left unmatched: 5. CDR3 coding DNA: TGCGCCAGCACCGCGACTAGCGGGAAGAACACCGGGGAGCTGTTTTTT. Its protein is CASTATSGKNTGELFF.

This clonotype was detected a few times. V usage is TRBV19 and J usage is TRBJ2-2; D is uncertain. CDR3 length equals 14 residues. The germline CDR1 and CDR2 sequences are LNHDA and SQIVND (reference sequence). The ends were cut back, 5 bases at V and 8 bases at J, with 15 bases in the middle. CDR3 in amino acids: CASSPRTSLGELFF. The CDR3 DNA is TGTGCCAGTAGTCCAAGGACCTCCTTGGGGGAGCTGTTTTTT.

This clonotype came up many times. The V and J genes are TRBV9 and TRBJ2-2; D is unclear. V dropped 0 bases and J dropped 7 bases, with 7 bases sitting between them. The CDR3 is made up of 13 amino acids. Germline-derived CDR1 and CDR2 are SGDLS and YYNGEE. As DNA, the CDR3 is TGTGCCAGCAGCGTAGCAGGCTACGGGGAGCTGTTTTTT. Encoded protein: CASSVAGYGELFF.

This chain joins TRBV29-1 and TRBJ2-5; D is ambiguous. CDR1 and CDR2 from the germline V gene are SQVTM and ANQGSEA. This CDR3 contains 13 residues. V lost 0 bases to trimming and J lost 3 bases, with 8 bases between them. The CDR3 bases are TGCAGCGTTGAAGATATGTGGGAAGAGACCCAGTACTTC. Translating gives CSVEDMWEETQYF.

The CDR3 DNA sequence: TGTGCCTGGAGGGGGGCAGGAGGCTACACCTTC. It encodes CAWRGAGGYTF. The chain carries TRBV30 and TRBJ1-2, with D possibly TRBD1 on 6 matching bases. Germline CDR1 GTSNPN, CDR2 SVGIG (reference sequence). The CDR3 has 11 residues. Trimming removed 3 bases from V and 8 bases from J, with 10 bases in between.

The rearrangement links TRBV10-3 to TRBJ1-6; possibly TRBD1 for D (6 bases). The CDR3 contains 13 residues. V was pared by 9 bases and J by 9 bases, with 15 bases between. In germline, CDR1 is ENHRY, CDR2 SYGVKD. CDR3 nucleotide sequence: TGTGCCATTCAGGGGAGGATTGGTTCACCCCTCCACTTT. This encodes CAIQGRIGSPLHF.

The chain employs TRBV9 and TRBJ1-6, with D possibly being TRBD1 (5 bases). Per the germline V gene, CDR1 is SGDLS and CDR2 is YYNGEE. The germline V and J ends were trimmed by 0 bases and 10 bases, with 14 bases remaining between them. The CDR3 spans 15 residues. CDR3 amino acids: CASSVGGRLNSPLHF. The CDR3 DNA reads TGTGCCAGCAGCGTAGGGGGCAGATTGAACTCACCCCTCCACTTT.

The gene calls are TRBV7-2 and TRBJ1-1; 11 nucleotides line up with TRBD1. Germline V gene data show CDR1 as SGHTA and CDR2 as FQGNSA. This CDR3 contains 17 residues. V was pared by 6 bases and J by 4 bases, with 13 bases of the junction left unmatched. This CDR3 reads CASSYRTAGQGATEAFF. For the CDR3, the DNA is TGTGCCAGCAGTTACAGAACCGCTGGACAGGGGGCCACTGAAGCTTTCTTT.

Turning to this clonotype: Compared with germline, one end of the junction differs, possibly owing to a read error. The CDR3 loop is CASSLYLTGRPTGELFF. The CDR3 bases are TGCGCCAGCAGCCTATACTTGACAGGGCGACCGACCGGGGAGCTGTTTTTT. This rearrangement joins TRBV7-9 to TRBJ2-2; 7 bases map to TRBD1. The CDR3 is made up of 17 amino acids. Germline-derived CDR1 and CDR2 are SEHNR and FQNEAQ (reference sequence).

This clonotype was seen at least ten times. The V and J genes are TRBV15 and TRBJ1-2, with TRBD1 as a possible D gene (5 bases). The V gene lost 6 bases and the J gene lost 8 bases, with 13 bases spanning the gap. Per the germline V gene, CDR1 is LNHNV and CDR2 is YYDKDF (reference sequence). The CDR3 loop spans 12 amino acids. The CDR3 DNA reads TGTGCCACCAGTTCCAGGGTTTCGGGCTACACCTTC. Translating gives CATSSRVSGYTF.

The V gene is TRBV5-8, the J gene TRBJ1-2, with D unclear. The CDR3 runs to 15 residues. CDR1 and CDR2 from the germline V gene are SGHTS and YDEGEE. V lost 1 base to trimming and J lost 4 bases, with 14 bases between them. The CDR3 sequence: CASSLSGEGSYGYTF. CDR3 nucleotides: TGTGCCAGCAGCTTGTCGGGAGAAGGAAGCTATGGCTACACCTTC.

The chain has TRBV2 and TRBJ1-6; D unresolved. Trimming left V 2 bases short and J 4 bases short, with 6 bases between. Germline CDR1 is SNHLY and CDR2 is FYNNEI. The CDR3 extends over 14 amino acids. The CDR3 region has the DNA TGTGCCAGCAGTGAAAACGGGTATAATTCACCCCTCCACTTT. Translating it yields CASSENGYNSPLHF.

About this clonotype itself: Compared with germline, one end of the junction differs, possibly owing to a read error. The chain employs TRBV7-2 and TRBJ2-2, with a tentative D call TRBD2 (5 bases). The V gene's germline CDR1 is SGHTA and CDR2 FQGNSA. This CDR3 comprises 15 residues. CDR3 loop: CASSLASSRNGELSF. CDR3 DNA: TGTGCCAGCAGCTTAGCGAGCTCTCGGAACGGGGAGCTGTCTTTT.

This clonotype has a count of ten or more. The chain carries TRBV7-9 and TRBJ1-1; D may be TRBD1 (6 bases). Germline lookup yields CDR1 SEHNR and CDR2 FQNEAQ (reference sequence). V was pared by 3 bases and J by 8 bases, with 10 bases between. The CDR3 totals 12 residues. DNA of the CDR3: TGTGCCAGCAGCTTTGCAGGGGCCGAAGCTTTCTTT. Its protein is CASSFAGAEAFF.

In this sample, this clonotype turned up once. Possible read error: a much larger clone is one base away. The CDR3 DNA sequence: TGTGCCAGTAGTATGGTTGACAGGAACACTGAAGCTTTCTTT. As protein: CASSMVDRNTEAFF. The rearrangement links TRBV19 to TRBJ1-1; D is perhaps TRBD1 (5 bases). Trimming removed 3 bases at V and 1 base at J, with 9 bases between. Germline-derived CDR1 and CDR2 are LNHDA and SQIVND (reference sequence). This CDR3 contains 14 residues.

This clonotype was detected many times. The chain links TRBV11-1 to TRBJ2-5, with D maybe TRBD1 (6 bases). CDR1 SGHAT and CDR2 FQDESV come from the germline V gene (reference sequence). V lost 5 bases, J lost 5 bases, and 15 bases lay in between. The CDR3 covers 14 residues. CDR3 sequence (DNA): TGTGCCAGCAGCCCCATAACAGGGTCTGAGACCCAGTACTTC. It codes for CASSPITGSETQYF.

This CDR3 reads CASVVRSGNTIYF. Here the CDR3 DNA reads TGTGCCAGCGTGGTACGCTCTGGAAACACCATATATTTT. The chain combines TRBV28 with TRBJ1-3; D is uncertain. CDR3 length equals 13 residues. Germline assignment: CDR1 MDHEN and CDR2 SYDVKM. The V end lost 8 bases, the J end lost 0 bases, and 8 bases lay between the germline ends. Supplemented by reference TRBV28 and TRBJ1-3, the full variable domain reads DVKVTQSSRYLVKRTGEKVFLECVQDMDHENMFWYRQDPGLGLRLIYFSYDVKMKEKGDIPEGYSVSREKKERFSLILESASTNQTSMYLCASVVRSGNTIYFGEGSWLTVV.

This clonotype was recorded many times. The CDR3 DNA reads as TGCAGCGTTGAGACGCAGGGGAAAAGCTACGAGCAGTACTTC. Translation gives CSVETQGKSYEQYF. The chain recombines TRBV29-1 with TRBJ2-7; tentatively, D is TRBD1 (6 bases). The CDR3 runs 14 residues. CDR1 is SQVTM, CDR2 ANQGSEA, per germline. The germline V and J ends were trimmed by 3 bases and 3 bases, with 15 bases remaining between them.

The chain uses TRBV20-1 and TRBJ2-7; 8 nucleotides match TRBD2. The V gene end was trimmed by 3 bases and the J gene end by 5 bases; junction bases not matched to a gene: 15. The CDR3 length is 16 residues. CDR1 and CDR2 from the germline V gene are DFQATT and SNEGSKA (reference sequence). CDR3 region: CSARASSAGGLNEQYF. CDR3 in DNA: TGCAGTGCTAGGGCCAGCAGTGCGGGAGGTCTCAACGAGCAGTACTTC.

This clonotype was found a few times. The V gene is TRBV5-4, the J gene TRBJ2-5; maybe TRBD1 (6 bases). The CDR3 spans 16 residues. Germline assignment: CDR1 SGHNT and CDR2 YYREEE (reference sequence). Trimming removed 4 bases from V and 6 bases from J, with 22 bases in between. The CDR3, as DNA: TGTGCCAGCAGCAGGACAGCGACCCTACCCCCAAAGACCCAGTACTTC. It translates to CASSRTATLPPKTQYF. Together with reference TRBV5-4 and TRBJ2-5, the CDR3 gives the full variable domain: ETGVTQSPTHLIKTRGQQVTLRCSSQSGHNTVSWYQQALGQGPQFIFQYYREEENGRGNFPPRFSGLQFPNYSSELNVNALELDDSALYLCASSRTATLPPKTQYFGPGTRLLVL.

V and J are TRBV15 and TRBJ1-5, with 7 bases that match TRBD1. This CDR3 contains 16 residues. Trimming took 3 bases from V and 11 from J; bases not matched to a gene: 16. Germline loops: CDR1 LNHNV, CDR2 YYDKDF (reference sequence). The CDR3 DNA is TGTGCCACCAGCAGTGGGACAGCCACATCGGAAGAGACCCAGCATTTT. This encodes CATSSGTATSEETQHF.

Concerning this clonotype: With a much larger clone just one base away, this may be a read error. V usage is TRBV15 and J usage is TRBJ1-2; D gene uncertain. Germline CDR1 LNHNV, CDR2 YYDKDF (reference sequence). CDR3 length: 12 residues. CDR3 in DNA: TGTGCCGCCAGCAGAGTCTCCCATGGCTACACCTTC. Translated: CAASRVSHGYTF.

This clonotype showed up just once. This chain joins TRBV20-1 and TRBJ2-2, with a tentative D call TRBD2 (6 bases). The germline gives CDR1 DFQATT, CDR2 SNEGSKA (reference sequence). The CDR3 spans 14 residues. The V gene lost 0 bases and the J gene lost 5 bases, with 10 bases spanning the gap. CDR3: CSARDTSRTGELFF. CDR3 sequence (DNA): TGCAGTGCTAGAGACACTAGCAGAACCGGGGAGCTGTTTTTT.

J is TRBJ2-7 and V is TRBV7-9, with D hard to call. Germline V gene lookup returns CDR1 SEHNR and CDR2 FQNEAQ (reference sequence). This CDR3 is built from 9 residues. The V end was cut by 8 bases, the J end by 4 bases, with 3 bases between. CDR3: CASHYEQYF. As DNA, the CDR3 is TGTGCCAGCCATTACGAGCAGTACTTC. Together with reference TRBV7-9 and TRBJ2-7, the CDR3 gives the full variable domain: DTGVSQNPRHKITKRGQNVTFRCDPISEHNRLYWYRQTLGQGPEFLTYFQNEAQLEKSRLLSDRFSAERPKGSFSTLEIQRTEQGDSAMYLCASHYEQYFGPGTRLTVT.